This TCR beta chain was sequenced in a study of T cells in Graves' hyperthyroidism and ophthalmopathy. Patients showing uncontrolled infection, other autoimmune disease, pregnancy or lactation were ineligible. It was 8.5 to 10 ml of fresh peripheral blood that supplied the PBMCs. The TCR beta CDR3 regions underwent amplification using RNA transcripts as the source. First-round RT-PCR of the TCR CDR3 relied on the HTBI primer set. TCRdb reprocessed the multiplex PCR reads via MiXCR and lists one record per CDR3 protein. The data show 400,000 to 500,000 distinct CDR3 sequences, approximately 13% seen once. The CDR3 is 15 amino acids. Germline V gene lookup returns CDR1 DFQATT and CDR2 SNEGSKA (reference sequence). This clonotype was counted ten times or more. One end of the junction is discordant with germline, which a read error may explain.

The TCR originated in a woman aged 18-30 years with Graves' hyperthyroidism. Input material: blood. The chain uses TRBV20-1 and TRBJ2-5; 9 nucleotides agree with TRBD2. CDR3 sequence reads: CSAREVGGRAETQYF. The CDR3 DNA reads as TGCAGTGCTCGAGAGGTGGGCGGGAGGGCCGAGACCCAGTACTTC.